Reported below is one T cell receptor (beta chain). Sequencing used immunoSEQ multiplex PCR; TCRdb keeps in-frame clones, though not all of them. The sample shows about 69,000 clones, almost 80% of them seen only once. These data belong to a study of blood T cell repertoires in COVID-19. The receptor was derived from a man aged 55-75 years with acute or convalescent COVID-19. The sample comprised peripheral blood.

The CDR3 sequence: CASSAGQPSYEQYF. The CDR3 coding sequence is TGTGCCAGTAGTGCCGGACAGCCGTCCTACGAGCAGTACTTC. This chain uses TRBV19 with TRBJ2-7, with D tentatively TRBD1 (6 bases). Trimming pared 5 bases from V and 1 base from J, leaving 12 bases between. The CDR3 extends over 14 amino acids. Germline assignment: CDR1 LNHDA and CDR2 SQIVND (reference sequence).